This TCR beta chain was recovered during a study of identical twins. J lost 4 bases, V lost 0 bases, and 3 bases had no gene match. This CDR3 spans 16 amino acids. Germline lookup yields CDR1 ENHRY and CDR2 SYGVKD. Through template switching, a universal primer site was introduced, and the cDNA contained unique molecular identifiers. TCRdb reanalysed the 5' RACE reads using MiXCR and keeps one entry per CDR3 protein. The sample has roughly 720,000 distinct CDR3 sequences, approximately 18% seen once; the top ten hold around 14%. This clonotype turned up a few times. The same specimen was also included in a second study, on T cells expressing NK-cell markers. That report adds: The sorts in several experiments were restricted to alpha-beta TCR T cells by an anti-gamma-delta TCR antibody. The share of CD8+ T cells held by dominant NKG2C+ clonotypes was roughly 1.0-8% in roughly 6 donors. Several of the donors also had these clonotypes leading their CD3+CD56-NKG2C+ fraction.

The chain recombines TRBV10-3 with TRBJ2-2, with 9 positions matching TRBD2. Sequencing used PBMCs. The receptor comes from a woman under 30 in good health. CDR3 residues: CAISESVLAGTGELFF. DNA of the CDR3: TGTGCCATCAGTGAGTCGGTACTAGCGGGCACCGGGGAGCTGTTTTTT.